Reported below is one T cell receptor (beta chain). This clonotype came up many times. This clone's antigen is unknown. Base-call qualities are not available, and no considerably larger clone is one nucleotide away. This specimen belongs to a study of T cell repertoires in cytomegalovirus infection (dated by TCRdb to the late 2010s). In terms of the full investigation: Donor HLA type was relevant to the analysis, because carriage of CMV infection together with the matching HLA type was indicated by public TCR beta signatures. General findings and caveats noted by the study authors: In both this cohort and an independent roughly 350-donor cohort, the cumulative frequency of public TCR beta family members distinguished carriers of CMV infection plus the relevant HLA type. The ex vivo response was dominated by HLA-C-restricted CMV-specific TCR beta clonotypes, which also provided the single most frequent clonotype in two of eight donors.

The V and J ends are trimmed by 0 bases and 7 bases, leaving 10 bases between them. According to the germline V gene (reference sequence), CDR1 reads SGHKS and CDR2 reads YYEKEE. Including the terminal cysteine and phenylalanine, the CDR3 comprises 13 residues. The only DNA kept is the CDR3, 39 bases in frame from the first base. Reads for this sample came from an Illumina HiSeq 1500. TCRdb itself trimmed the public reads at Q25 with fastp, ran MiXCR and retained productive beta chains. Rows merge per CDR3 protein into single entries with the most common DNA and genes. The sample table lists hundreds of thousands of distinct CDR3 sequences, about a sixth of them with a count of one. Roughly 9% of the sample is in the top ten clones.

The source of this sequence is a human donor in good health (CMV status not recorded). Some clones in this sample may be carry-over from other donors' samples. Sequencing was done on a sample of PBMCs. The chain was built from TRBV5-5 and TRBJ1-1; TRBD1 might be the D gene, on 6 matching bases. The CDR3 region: CASSLDREDEAFF. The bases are TGTGCCAGCAGCTTGGACAGGGAAGATGAAGCTTTCTTT.